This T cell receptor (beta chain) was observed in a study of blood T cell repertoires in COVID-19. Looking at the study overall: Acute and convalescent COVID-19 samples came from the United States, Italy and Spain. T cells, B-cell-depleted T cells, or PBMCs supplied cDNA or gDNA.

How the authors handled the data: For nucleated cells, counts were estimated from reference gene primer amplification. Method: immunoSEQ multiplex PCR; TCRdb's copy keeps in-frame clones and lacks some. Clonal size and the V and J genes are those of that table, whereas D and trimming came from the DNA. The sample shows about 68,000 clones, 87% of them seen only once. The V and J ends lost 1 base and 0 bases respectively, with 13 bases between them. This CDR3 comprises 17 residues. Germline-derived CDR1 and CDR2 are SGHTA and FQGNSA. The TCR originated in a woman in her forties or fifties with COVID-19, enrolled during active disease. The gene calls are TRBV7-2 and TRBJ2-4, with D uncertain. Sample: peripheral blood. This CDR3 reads CASSLGAIPLAKNIQYF. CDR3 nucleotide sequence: TGTGCCAGCAGCTTAGGTGCGATCCCGCTAGCCAAAAACATTCAGTACTTC.